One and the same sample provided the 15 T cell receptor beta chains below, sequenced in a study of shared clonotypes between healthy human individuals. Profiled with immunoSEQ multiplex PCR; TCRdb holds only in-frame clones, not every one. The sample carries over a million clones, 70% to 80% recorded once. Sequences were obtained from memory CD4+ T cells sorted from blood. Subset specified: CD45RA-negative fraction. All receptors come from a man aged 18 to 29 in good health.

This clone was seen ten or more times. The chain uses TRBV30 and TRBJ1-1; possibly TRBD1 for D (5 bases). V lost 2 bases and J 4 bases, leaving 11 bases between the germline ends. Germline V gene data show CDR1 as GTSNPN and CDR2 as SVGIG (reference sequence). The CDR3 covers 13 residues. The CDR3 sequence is CAWSRGEGTEAFF. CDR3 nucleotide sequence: TGTGCCTGGAGTCGGGGGGAAGGCACTGAAGCTTTCTTT.

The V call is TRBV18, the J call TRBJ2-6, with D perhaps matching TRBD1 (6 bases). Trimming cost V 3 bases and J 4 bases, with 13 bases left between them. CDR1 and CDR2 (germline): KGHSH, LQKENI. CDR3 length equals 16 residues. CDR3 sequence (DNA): TGTGCCAGCTCACCTGACAGGAATGCGGGGGCCAACGTCCTGACTTTC. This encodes CASSPDRNAGANVLTF.

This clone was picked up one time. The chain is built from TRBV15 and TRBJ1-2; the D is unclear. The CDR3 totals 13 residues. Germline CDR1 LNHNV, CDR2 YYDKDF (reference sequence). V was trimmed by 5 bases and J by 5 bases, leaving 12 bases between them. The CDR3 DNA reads TGTGCCACCAGCCCTAAAAGGGTTTATGGCTACACCTTC. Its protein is CATSPKRVYGYTF.

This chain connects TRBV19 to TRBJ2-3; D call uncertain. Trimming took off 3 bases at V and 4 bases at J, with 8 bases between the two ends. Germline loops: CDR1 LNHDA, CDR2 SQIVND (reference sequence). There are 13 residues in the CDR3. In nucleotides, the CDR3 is TGTGCCAGTAGTATCGAGGCCCCAGATACGCAGTATTTT. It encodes CASSIEAPDTQYF.

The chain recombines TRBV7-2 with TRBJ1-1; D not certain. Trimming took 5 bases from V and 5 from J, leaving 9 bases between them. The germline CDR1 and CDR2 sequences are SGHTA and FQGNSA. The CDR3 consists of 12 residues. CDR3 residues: CASSKDGTEAFF. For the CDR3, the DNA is TGTGCCAGCAGCAAGGACGGGACTGAAGCTTTCTTT.

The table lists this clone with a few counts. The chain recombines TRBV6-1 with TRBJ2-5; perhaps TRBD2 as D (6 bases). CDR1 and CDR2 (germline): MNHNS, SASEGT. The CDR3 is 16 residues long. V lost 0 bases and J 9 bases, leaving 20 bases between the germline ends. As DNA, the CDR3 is TGTGCCAGCAGTGAAGCGGAGGGCTTCGTGAGGGTGTCCCAGTACTTC. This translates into CASSEAEGFVRVSQYF.

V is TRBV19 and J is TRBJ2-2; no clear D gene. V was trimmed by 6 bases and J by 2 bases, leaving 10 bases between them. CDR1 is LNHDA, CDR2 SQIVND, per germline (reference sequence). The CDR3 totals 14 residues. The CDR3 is CASRPSSNTGELFF. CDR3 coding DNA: TGTGCCAGTAGGCCGAGCAGTAACACCGGGGAGCTGTTTTTT.

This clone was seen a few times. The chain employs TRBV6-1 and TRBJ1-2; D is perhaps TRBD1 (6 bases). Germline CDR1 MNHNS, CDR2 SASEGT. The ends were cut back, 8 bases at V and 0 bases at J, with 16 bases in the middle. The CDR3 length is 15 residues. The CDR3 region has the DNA TGTGCCAGCCTTCGGGGGGCAGTCACTAACTATGGCTACACCTTC. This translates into CASLRGAVTNYGYTF.

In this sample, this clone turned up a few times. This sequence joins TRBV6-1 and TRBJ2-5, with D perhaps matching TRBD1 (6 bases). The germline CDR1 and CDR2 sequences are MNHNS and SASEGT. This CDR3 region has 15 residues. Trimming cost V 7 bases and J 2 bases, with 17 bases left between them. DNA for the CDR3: TGTGCCAGCACCTCACGGCAGGGGATACAAGAGACCCAGTACTTC. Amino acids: CASTSRQGIQETQYF.

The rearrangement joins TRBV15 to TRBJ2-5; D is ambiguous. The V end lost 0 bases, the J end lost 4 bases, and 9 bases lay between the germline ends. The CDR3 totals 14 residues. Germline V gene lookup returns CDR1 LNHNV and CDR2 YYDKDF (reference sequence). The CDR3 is CATSRETGRETQYF. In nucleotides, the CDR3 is TGTGCCACCAGCAGAGAAACTGGTCGAGAGACCCAGTACTTC.

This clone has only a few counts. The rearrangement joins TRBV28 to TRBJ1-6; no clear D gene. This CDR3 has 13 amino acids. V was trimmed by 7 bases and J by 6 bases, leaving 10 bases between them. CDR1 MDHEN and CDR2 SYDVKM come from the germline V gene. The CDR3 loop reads CASKVGINSPLHF. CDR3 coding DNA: TGTGCCAGCAAAGTCGGCATTAATTCACCCCTCCACTTT.

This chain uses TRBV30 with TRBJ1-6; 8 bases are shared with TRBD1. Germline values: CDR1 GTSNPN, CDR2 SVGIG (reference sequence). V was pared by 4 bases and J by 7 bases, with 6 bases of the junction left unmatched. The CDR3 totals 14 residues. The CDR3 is CAWMGQAKNSPLHF. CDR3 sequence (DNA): TGTGCCTGGATGGGACAGGCGAAGAATTCACCCCTCCACTTT.

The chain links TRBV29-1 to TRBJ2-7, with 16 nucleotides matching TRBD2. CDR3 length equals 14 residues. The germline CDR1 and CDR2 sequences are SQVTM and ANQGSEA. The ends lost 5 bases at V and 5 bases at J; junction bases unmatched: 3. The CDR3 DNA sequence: TGCAGCGTTCCGGGACTAGCGGGGGGGCACGAGCAGTACTTC. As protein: CSVPGLAGGHEQYF.

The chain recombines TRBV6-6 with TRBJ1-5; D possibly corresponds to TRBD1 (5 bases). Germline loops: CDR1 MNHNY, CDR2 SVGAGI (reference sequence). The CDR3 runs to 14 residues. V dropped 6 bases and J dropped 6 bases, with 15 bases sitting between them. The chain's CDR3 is CASRSLTGGQPQHF. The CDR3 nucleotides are TGTGCCAGCAGGTCCCTGACGGGGGGTCAGCCCCAGCATTTT.

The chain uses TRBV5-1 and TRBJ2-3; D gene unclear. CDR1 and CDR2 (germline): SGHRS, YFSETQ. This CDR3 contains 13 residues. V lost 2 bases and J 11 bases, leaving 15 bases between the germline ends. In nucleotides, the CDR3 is TGCGCCAGCAGCTTCTATGCACGAGATGTGCAGTATTTT. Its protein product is CASSFYARDVQYF.